These T cell receptor beta chains were read from a single sample in a study of blood T cell repertoires in COVID-19. TCRdb's copy holds only in-frame clones and misses some; the assay was immunoSEQ multiplex PCR. The data contain approximately 250,000 clones, 88% of them singletons. The sequenced sample was PBMCs or T cells enriched from blood (not recorded which). The receptors here all came from a woman aged 60 to 75 in a cohort exposed to, infected with or recovered from COVID-19 (not recorded which). Both conserved end residues are part of each CDR3.

V,J,CDR3
TRBV21-1,TRBJ2-7,CASSHTPNGGFSYEQYF
TRBV20-1,TRBJ1-1,CSAREATEAFF
TRBV11-2,TRBJ2-7,CASSLERASYEQYF
TRBV2,TRBJ2-7,CASKGRHLSYEQYF
TRBV18,TRBJ2-1,CASSPGQVLSSYNEQFF
TRBV11-3,TRBJ2-1,CASSLDGGTFYNEQFF
TRBV7-8,TRBJ2-1,CASSPRGEQFF
TRBV14,TRBJ2-2,CASSGPGLASTGELFF
TRBV7-8,TRBJ2-7,CASSFGLAGSYEQYF
TRBV2,TRBJ1-5,CASSGGGNQPQHF
TRBV7-9,TRBJ2-3,CASNLGRNTQYF
TRBV13,TRBJ2-5,CASSRTGGGETQYF
TRBV5-1,TRBJ2-2,CASSLVPSDMTGELFF
TRBV27,TRBJ2-1,CASRPPWGGGNEQFF
TRBV20-1,TRBJ1-3,CSARERNTIYF
TRBV18,TRBJ1-1,CASSHDDGTKAFF
TRBV18,TRBJ2-3,CASSPSRSTDTQYF
TRBV6-1,TRBJ2-1,CASSEASADNEQFF
TRBV20-1,TRBJ2-7,CSASSEYEQYF
TRBV4-3,TRBJ2-1,CASSHLATSYNEQFF
TRBV5-1,TRBJ1-1,CARIGGTGWSGRAEAFF
TRBV6-5,TRBJ2-7,CASRSSYEQYF
TRBV4-1,TRBJ1-2,CASSQARAGGGYTF
TRBV28,TRBJ1-5,CASRKPGQTNQPQHF
TRBV4-3,TRBJ2-1,CASSQDARSSYNEQFF
TRBV6-2/TRBV6-3,TRBJ2-2,CASSKGLQGTGELFF
TRBV24-1,TRBJ2-5,CATSGSGLGTQETQYF
TRBV3-1/TRBV3-2,TRBJ2-2,CASSGTGTNTGELFF
TRBV14,TRBJ2-1,CASSQGLAGFGNEQFF
TRBV6-2/TRBV6-3,TRBJ2-1,CASSTLGRSYNEQFF
TRBV10-3,TRBJ2-3,CAISEGGGTDTQYF